This note documents a single T cell receptor (beta chain) sequence. The antigen remains unidentified. This sample was included in a study of T cell responses to AZD1222 COVID-19 vaccine. Trimming at V came to 6 bases and at J to 7 bases, leaving 10 bases not matched to a gene. This CDR3 comprises 16 residues. Germline V gene data show CDR1 as MDHEN and CDR2 as SYDVKM. Only in-frame clones appear in the TCRdb table, and some are missing; sequencing was by immunoSEQ multiplex PCR. Of around 130,000 clones in the sample, about 86% were seen once. Broader study findings: The study identified only six AZD1222 recipients as seropositive at baseline. Vaccine-associated CD4 TCRs ranged over spike, dominating at 160-218 and 743-854. A reported finding is that nearly half of spike-specific TCRs target unmutated variant regions. Donor demographics were predominantly white British with a female majority; clonal diversity may be underestimated.

The sample consisted of peripheral blood, taken on day 0 of AZD1222 vaccination. The origin of this receptor is an adult in good health. The chain couples TRBV28 to TRBJ1-4; 11 bases are shared with TRBD1. The CDR3 DNA reads as TGTGCCAGCAGACATCCACCGGGACAGGGGGTTGAAAAACTGTTTTTT. Its protein is CASRHPPGQGVEKLFF.